This TCR beta chain derives from a study of neurological immune-mediated disorders. Unsorted libraries came from 2 million PBMCs stored at -80 °C. The cDNA was synthesized by 5'RACE incorporating 10-nucleotide random UMIs. A single record per CDR3 protein comes from TCRdb applying MiXCR to the 5' RACE reads. The data contain 40,000 to 50,000 distinct CDR3 sequences, 2.5% of them singletons. The ends lost 5 bases at V and 7 bases at J; junction bases unmatched: 7. The CDR3 is 14 amino acids. Per the germline V gene, CDR1 is MRHNA and CDR2 is SNTAGT. Findings and caveats of the study: Subjects shared no identical expanded-clone CDR3 amino acid sequences, suggesting private TCR-beta repertoires in all groups.

With regard to this clonotype: Its antigen remains unidentified.

The receptor was isolated from a man aged 25-40 years with multiple sclerosis. The sequenced material came from PBMCs. The chain carries TRBV6-4 and TRBJ1-1, with 10 positions matching TRBD1. Here the CDR3 reads CASSSTGGLNEAFF. CDR3 in DNA: TGTGCCAGCAGTTCGACAGGGGGCTTGAATGAAGCTTTCTTT.